This record concerns one T cell receptor (beta chain) sequence. At a deep level, the assay was run. Sorted-subset replicate PCR reactions contained 150 to 200 ng DNA, corresponding to some 28,000 T cell genomes. In the original workflow: Junction-only sequences without quality scores came from ImmunoSEQ, so filtering differed. Libraries were prepared by immunoSEQ multiplex PCR; TCRdb keeps only in-frame clonotypes and omits some of them. The V and J calls and the clone size are those of that table, but D and trimming were determined from the DNA. Of roughly 2.5 million clones in the sample, around nine tenths were seen once. The V end lost 6 bases, the J end lost 7 bases, and 15 bases lay between the germline ends. The CDR3 has 13 residues. CDR1 is SNHLY, CDR2 FYNNEI, per germline. The entry originates in a study of shared clonotypes between healthy human individuals.

V is TRBV2 and J is TRBJ2-5; TRBD2 might be the D (6 bases). This sequence was found in a man aged 18 to 29 in good health. Specimen: naive CD4+ T cells sorted from blood. Subset described: CD45RA+ positively selected. The CDR3 coding sequence is TGTGCCAGCAGCCCATGGGACTCGCCGACCCAGTACTTC. It codes for CASSPWDSPTQYF.